These 21 T cell receptor beta chains share one sample of origin, sequenced in a study of blood T cell repertoires in COVID-19. Only in-frame clones appear in the TCRdb table, and some are missing; sequencing was by immunoSEQ multiplex PCR. The sample holds under 350,000 clones, around 86% seen once. The specimen was PBMCs or T cells enriched from blood (not recorded which). The receptors derive from a man aged 25 to 40 who had recovered from COVID-19.

The chain combines TRBV30 with TRBJ1-2, with 8 bases matching TRBD1. J was trimmed by 0 bases and V by 4 bases; bases with no gene match: 4. The CDR3 runs 14 residues. The germline gives CDR1 GTSNPN, CDR2 SVGIG (reference sequence). The CDR3 sequence: CAWTGGLTNYGYTF. The CDR3 DNA sequence: TGTGCCTGGACAGGGGGCCTAACTAACTATGGCTACACCTTC.

The V call is TRBV6-6, the J call TRBJ2-5; possible D gene TRBD2, 6 bases. Germline CDR1 MNHNY, CDR2 SVGAGI (reference sequence). Trimming cost V 2 bases and J 1 base, with 8 bases left between them. CDR3 length equals 14 residues. CDR3 in DNA: TGTGCCAGCAGTTACACCGGGGGCCAAGAGACCCAGTACTTC. It is translated as CASSYTGGQETQYF.

This chain joins TRBV30 and TRBJ2-7; maybe TRBD1 (5 bases). CDR1 and CDR2 (germline): GTSNPN, SVGIG (reference sequence). Trimming removed 2 bases from V and 5 bases from J, with 13 bases in between. The CDR3 is made up of 13 amino acids. CDR3 sequence reads: CAWSRQGRDEQYF. The CDR3 DNA sequence: TGTGCCTGGAGTAGGCAGGGTAGAGACGAGCAGTACTTC.

This clone was seen a single time. The J gene is TRBJ2-5, the V gene TRBV11-3; D might be TRBD2 (5 bases). Trimming pared 1 base from V and 1 base from J, leaving 16 bases between. Germline CDR1 SGHNT, CDR2 YENEEA. This CDR3 has 17 residues. CDR3 DNA: TGTGCCAGCAGCTTAGGAGTTAGGCCGACTACCCAAGAGACCCAGTACTTC. Translation gives CASSLGVRPTTQETQYF.

This clone was counted between two and nine times. V usage is TRBV19 and J usage is TRBJ1-4, with 9 bases aligning to TRBD1. Germline V CDR1 and CDR2: LNHDA, SQIVND (reference sequence). After removal of 5 bases from V and 6 bases from J, the junction contained 4 bases not matched to a gene. The CDR3 spans 14 residues. CDR3 DNA sequence: TGTGCCAGTAGTCATAGACAGGGGGATGAAAAACTGTTTTTT. Its translation is CASSHRQGDEKLFF.

The chain has TRBV24-1 and TRBJ2-7; TRBD1 might be the D (6 bases). Germline values: CDR1 KGHDR, CDR2 SFDVKD. Trimming pared 9 bases from V and 1 base from J, leaving 9 bases between. CDR3 length: 12 amino acids. The CDR3 protein is CATADRSYEQYF. CDR3 bases: TGTGCCACCGCGGACAGATCCTACGAGCAGTACTTC.

V usage is TRBV2 and J usage is TRBJ2-7, with 14 bases that match TRBD2. The CDR3 consists of 16 residues. Germline trimming cut 7 bases from V and 4 bases from J; bases unmatched to any gene: 9. The germline V gene encodes CDR1 SNHLY and CDR2 FYNNEI. This chain's CDR3 is CASKAGTSGSGYEQYF. CDR3 DNA: TGTGCCAGCAAGGCTGGGACTAGCGGGAGTGGTTACGAGCAGTACTTC.

The rearrangement joins TRBV7-9 to TRBJ2-6; D remains unclear. This CDR3 is 15 amino acids long. V lost 5 bases and J 2 bases, leaving 10 bases between the germline ends. Germline V gene data show CDR1 as SEHNR and CDR2 as FQNEAQ (reference sequence). The chain's CDR3 is CASSPGQAGANVLTF. The CDR3, as DNA: TGTGCCAGCAGCCCCGGCCAGGCTGGGGCCAACGTCCTGACTTTC.

The chain joins TRBV9 to TRBJ2-1, with D unresolved. This CDR3 contains 17 residues. Trimming cost V 4 bases and J 3 bases, with 20 bases left between them. Germline lookup yields CDR1 SGDLS and CDR2 YYNGEE. CDR3 nucleotides: TGTGCCAGCAGCCGGCTGAAGGCGGTCGAACGCTACAATGAGCAGTTCTTC. The encoded protein is CASSRLKAVERYNEQFF.

The J gene is TRBJ2-5, the V gene TRBV7-9; 7 nucleotides agree with TRBD2. CDR1 and CDR2 from the germline V gene are SEHNR and FQNEAQ (reference sequence). Losses at the gene ends were 5 bases for V and 3 bases for J; bases not matched to a gene: 18. The CDR3 is made up of 18 amino acids. This CDR3 reads CASSIGGGAGSAEETQYF. CDR3 sequence (DNA): TGTGCCAGCAGCATCGGCGGGGGAGCGGGTTCGGCTGAAGAGACCCAGTACTTC. Full variable domain (missing parts from reference TRBV7-9 and TRBJ2-5): DTGVSQNPRHKITKRGQNVTFRCDPISEHNRLYWYRQTLGQGPEFLTYFQNEAQLEKSRLLSDRFSAERPKGSFSTLEIQRTEQGDSAMYLCASSIGGGAGSAEETQYFGPGTRLLVL.

CDR3 sequence reads: CASFGGGAGQETQYF. Here the CDR3 DNA reads TGTGCCAGCTTCGGCGGGGGGGCGGGGCAAGAGACCCAGTACTTC. V is TRBV28 and J is TRBJ2-5, with 9 bases aligning to TRBD2. CDR3 length: 15 residues. Germline-derived CDR1 and CDR2 are MDHEN and SYDVKM. With 8 bases clipped from V and 2 bases from J, the junction kept 9 bases outside the gene matches.

The rearrangement links TRBV4-2 to TRBJ1-6, with D hard to call. This CDR3 contains 18 residues. CDR1 and CDR2 (germline): LGHNA, YNFKEQ. The ends were cut back, 0 bases at V and 4 bases at J, with 16 bases in the middle. CDR3 in DNA: TGTGCCAGCAGCCAAGATTCTATCCCCTTAACGTATAATTCACCCCTCCACTTT. It encodes CASSQDSIPLTYNSPLHF.

V usage is TRBV19 and J usage is TRBJ1-2; D is ambiguous. This CDR3 spans 14 amino acids. The V and J ends lost 3 bases and 4 bases respectively, with 12 bases between them. Germline assignment: CDR1 LNHDA and CDR2 SQIVND (reference sequence). CDR3 nucleotide sequence: TGTGCCAGTAGTATTGAGATTCTCGCCTATGGCTACACCTTC. This encodes CASSIEILAYGYTF.

The J gene is TRBJ2-7, the V gene TRBV7-6, with D possibly matching TRBD2 (5 bases). Trimming pared 5 bases from V and 7 bases from J, leaving 18 bases between. CDR1 and CDR2 from the germline V gene are SGHVS and FNYEAQ. This CDR3 has 14 amino acids. CDR3 sequence reads: CASSPASGAGEQYF. The DNA for the CDR3 is TGTGCCAGCAGCCCAGCCAGCGGAGCTGGAGAGCAGTACTTC.

The V and J genes are TRBV3-1 (or the pseudogene TRBV3-2) and TRBJ2-7; D unclear. Germline V gene sequence: CDR1 LGHDT, CDR2 YNNKEL (reference sequence). V shed 3 bases and J shed 4 bases, with 7 bases lying between them. The CDR3 is made up of 12 amino acids. CDR3 DNA: TGTGCCAGCAGCCATTCCCTATACGAGCAGTACTTC. It codes for CASSHSLYEQYF.

This chain joins TRBV7-2 and TRBJ2-1; 8 bases are a match to TRBD2. This CDR3 is 15 amino acids long. In germline, CDR1 is SGHTA, CDR2 FQGNSA. The V segment lost 5 bases and the J segment 0 bases; nucleotides outside the gene matches: 3. CDR3 nucleotides: TGTGCCAGCAGCCGCAGCGGGAGCTCCTACAATGAGCAGTTCTTC. Protein: CASSRSGSSYNEQFF.

The J gene is TRBJ2-7, the V gene TRBV30; TRBD1 aligns across 8 bases. The V and J ends lost 2 bases and 0 bases, in that order; junction bases with no gene match: 6. The CDR3 has 15 residues. Germline CDR1 reads GTSNPN; CDR2 reads SVGIG (reference sequence). This CDR3 reads CAWSPRQGSSYEQYF. CDR3 coding DNA: TGTGCCTGGAGTCCCCGACAGGGGTCCTCCTACGAGCAGTACTTC.

V gene TRBV19 combines with J gene TRBJ1-1; possibly TRBD1 for D (6 bases). Germline V CDR1 and CDR2: LNHDA, SQIVND (reference sequence). This CDR3 comprises 13 residues. V was shortened by 5 bases and J by 4 bases, with 11 bases between the two germline ends. The CDR3 DNA reads as TGTGCCAGTAGTTTACAGGGTATCACTGAAGCTTTCTTT. It encodes CASSLQGITEAFF.

The chain combines TRBV11-3 with TRBJ2-7; 11 bases line up with TRBD2. CDR1 SGHNT and CDR2 YENEEA come from the germline V gene. There are 15 residues in the CDR3. J gave up 3 bases and V 5 bases, and 6 bases lay outside the gene matches. Here the CDR3 DNA reads TGTGCCAGCAGCGACCTAGCGGGAGGAGTCTACGAGCAGTACTTC. This encodes CASSDLAGGVYEQYF. Looking up the rest from reference TRBV11-3 and TRBJ2-7 gives the full variable domain: EAGVVQSPRYKIIEKKQPVAFWCNPISGHNTLYWYLQNLGQGPELLIRYENEEAVDDSQLPKDRFSAERLKGVDSTLKIQPAELGDSAVYLCASSDLAGGVYEQYFGPGTRLTVT.

The V call is TRBV11-3, the J call TRBJ1-5; 7 nucleotides agree with TRBD1. The germline gives CDR1 SGHNT, CDR2 YENEEA. CDR3 length equals 18 residues. Losses at the gene ends were 2 bases for V and 5 bases for J; bases not matched to a gene: 15. This chain's CDR3 is CASSLLFPRTGGDQPQHF. CDR3 sequence (DNA): TGTGCCAGCAGCTTATTGTTCCCAAGGACAGGCGGGGATCAGCCCCAGCATTTT.

The chain couples TRBV24-1 to TRBJ2-7; perhaps TRBD2 as D (5 bases). V was clipped by 2 bases and J by 1 base, with 14 bases between them. Germline CDR1 KGHDR, CDR2 SFDVKD. This CDR3 is 16 amino acids long. In DNA form, the CDR3 reads TGTGCCACCAGTGATTCCCTAGGTAGCGCGTCCTACGAGCAGTACTTC. Translated: CATSDSLGSASYEQYF.